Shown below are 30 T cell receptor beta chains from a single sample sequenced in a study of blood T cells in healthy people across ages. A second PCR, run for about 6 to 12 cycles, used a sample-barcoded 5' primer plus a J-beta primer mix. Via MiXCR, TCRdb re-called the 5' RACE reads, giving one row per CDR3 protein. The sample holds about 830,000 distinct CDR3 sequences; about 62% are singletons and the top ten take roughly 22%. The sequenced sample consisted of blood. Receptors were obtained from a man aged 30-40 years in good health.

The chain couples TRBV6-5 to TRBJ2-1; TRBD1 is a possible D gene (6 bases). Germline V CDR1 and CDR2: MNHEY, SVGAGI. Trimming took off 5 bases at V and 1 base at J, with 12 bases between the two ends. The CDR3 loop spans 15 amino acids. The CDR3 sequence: CASSTLRGSYNEQFF. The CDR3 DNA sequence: TGTGCCAGCAGTACCCTCAGGGGTTCCTACAATGAGCAGTTCTTC.

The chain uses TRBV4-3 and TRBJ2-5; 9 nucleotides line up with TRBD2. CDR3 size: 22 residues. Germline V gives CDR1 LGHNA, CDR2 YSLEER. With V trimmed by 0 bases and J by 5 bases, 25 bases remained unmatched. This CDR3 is CASSQDLAWGQSREGVGETQYF. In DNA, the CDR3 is TGCGCCAGCAGCCAAGATCTAGCGTGGGGACAATCGCGGGAGGGAGTTGGGGAGACCCAGTACTTC.

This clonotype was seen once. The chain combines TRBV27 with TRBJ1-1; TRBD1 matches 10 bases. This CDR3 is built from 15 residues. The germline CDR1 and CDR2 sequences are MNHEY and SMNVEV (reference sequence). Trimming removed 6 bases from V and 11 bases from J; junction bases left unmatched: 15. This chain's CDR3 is CASRADRGRGAQAFF. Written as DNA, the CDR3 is TGTGCCAGCAGGGCTGACAGGGGGCGCGGGGCCCAGGCTTTCTTT.

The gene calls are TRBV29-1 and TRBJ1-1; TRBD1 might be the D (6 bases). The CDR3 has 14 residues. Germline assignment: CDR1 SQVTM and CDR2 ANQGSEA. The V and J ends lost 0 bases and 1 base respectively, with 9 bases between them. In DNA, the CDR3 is TGCAGCGTTGAAGATTCAGGGGCGAACACTGAAGCTTTCTTT. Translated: CSVEDSGANTEAFF.

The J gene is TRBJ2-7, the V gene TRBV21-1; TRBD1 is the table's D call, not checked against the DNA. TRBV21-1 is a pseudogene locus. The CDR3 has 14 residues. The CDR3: CASSKRDRVCEQYF. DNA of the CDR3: TGTGCCAGCAGCAAAAGGGACAGGGTCTGCGAGCAGTACTTC.

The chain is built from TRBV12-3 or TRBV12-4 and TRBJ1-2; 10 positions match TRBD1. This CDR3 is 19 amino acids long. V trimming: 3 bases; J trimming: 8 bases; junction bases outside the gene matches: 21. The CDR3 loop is CASSFHSTPGQGSLGGYTF. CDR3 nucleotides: TGTGCCAGCAGTTTCCATTCCACTCCGGGACAGGGGAGTCTAGGGGGCTACACCTTC.

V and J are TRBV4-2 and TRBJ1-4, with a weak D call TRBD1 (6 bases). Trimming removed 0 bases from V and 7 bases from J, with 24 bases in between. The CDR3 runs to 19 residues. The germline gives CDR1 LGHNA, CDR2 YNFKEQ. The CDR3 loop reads CASSQEGRVKVQGSEKLFF. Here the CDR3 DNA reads TGTGCCAGCAGCCAAGAGGGAAGGGTAAAAGTACAGGGAAGTGAAAAACTGTTTTTT.

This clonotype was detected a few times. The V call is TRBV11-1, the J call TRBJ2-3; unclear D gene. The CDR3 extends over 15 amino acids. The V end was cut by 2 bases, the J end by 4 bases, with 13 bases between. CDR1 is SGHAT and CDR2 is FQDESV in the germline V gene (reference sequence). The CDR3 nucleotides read TGTGCCAGCAGCTTATACGATAGGGCGGCAGATACGCAGTATTTT. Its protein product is CASSLYDRAADTQYF.

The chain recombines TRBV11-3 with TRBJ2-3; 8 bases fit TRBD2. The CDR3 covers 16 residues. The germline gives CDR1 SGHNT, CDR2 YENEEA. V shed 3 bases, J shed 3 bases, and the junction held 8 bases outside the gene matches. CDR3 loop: CASSFAGTRKTDTQYF. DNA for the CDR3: TGTGCCAGCAGCTTCGCCGGGACTAGAAAAACAGATACGCAGTATTTT.

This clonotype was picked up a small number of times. The CDR3 region is CASQSTGGDGYTF. In nucleotides, the CDR3 is TGTGCCAGCCAATCAACAGGGGGTGATGGCTACACCTTC. The V gene is TRBV25-1, the J gene TRBJ1-2; 8 bases agree with TRBD1. Trimming at V came to 8 bases and at J to 6 bases, leaving 8 bases not matched to a gene. There are 13 residues in the CDR3. Germline V gene lookup returns CDR1 MGHDK and CDR2 SYGVNS.

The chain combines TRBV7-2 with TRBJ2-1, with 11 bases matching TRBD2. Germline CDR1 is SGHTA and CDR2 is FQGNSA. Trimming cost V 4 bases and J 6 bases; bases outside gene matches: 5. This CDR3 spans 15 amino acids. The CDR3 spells CASSSTSGRRNEQFF. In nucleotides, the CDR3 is TGTGCCAGCAGCTCTACTAGCGGGAGACGCAATGAGCAGTTCTTC.

The CDR3 coding sequence is TGTGCCAGCAGCTTAGCCCTGTCTGCGGGAGGGTACAATGAGCAGTTCTTC. This encodes CASSLALSAGGYNEQFF. This chain connects TRBV7-2 to TRBJ2-1, with TRBD2 identical over 9 bases. The ends lost 0 bases at V and 4 bases at J; junction bases unmatched: 7. The CDR3 covers 17 residues. From germline, CDR1 is SGHTA and CDR2 FQGNSA.

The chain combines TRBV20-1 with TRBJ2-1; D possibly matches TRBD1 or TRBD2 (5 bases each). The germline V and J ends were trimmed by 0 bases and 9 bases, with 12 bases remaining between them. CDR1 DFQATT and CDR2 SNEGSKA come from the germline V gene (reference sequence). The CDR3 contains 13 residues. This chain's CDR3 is CSARDPRGAEQFF. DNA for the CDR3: TGCAGTGCTAGAGATCCTCGAGGGGCTGAGCAGTTCTTC.

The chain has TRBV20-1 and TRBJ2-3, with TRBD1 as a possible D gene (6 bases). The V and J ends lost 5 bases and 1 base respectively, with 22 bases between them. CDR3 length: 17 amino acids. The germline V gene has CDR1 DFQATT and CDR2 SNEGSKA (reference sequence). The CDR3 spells CSAVFSGAFEGTDTQYF. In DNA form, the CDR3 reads TGCAGTGCTGTCTTTTCAGGGGCATTTGAGGGCACAGATACGCAGTATTTT.

The CDR3: CASSQGDRISTGELFF. CDR3 sequence (DNA): TGCGCCAGCAGCCAGGGGGACAGAATTTCGACCGGGGAGCTGTTTTTT. The chain couples TRBV4-3 to TRBJ2-2, with 7 bases matching TRBD1. V lost 3 bases to trimming and J lost 5 bases; unmatched junction nucleotides: 9. The CDR3 sequence is 16 residues long. Germline V lookup: CDR1 LGHNA, CDR2 YSLEER.

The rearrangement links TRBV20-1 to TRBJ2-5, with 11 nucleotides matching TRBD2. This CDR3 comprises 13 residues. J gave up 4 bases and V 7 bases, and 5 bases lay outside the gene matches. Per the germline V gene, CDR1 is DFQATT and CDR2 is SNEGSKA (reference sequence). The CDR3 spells CSVLAGGRETQYF. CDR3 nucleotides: TGCAGTGTCCTAGCGGGAGGCAGAGAGACCCAGTACTTC.

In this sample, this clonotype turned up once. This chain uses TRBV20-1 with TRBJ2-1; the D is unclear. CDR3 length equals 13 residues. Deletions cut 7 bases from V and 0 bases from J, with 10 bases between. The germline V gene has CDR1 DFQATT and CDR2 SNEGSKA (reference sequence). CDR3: CSGTPSSYNEQFF. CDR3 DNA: TGCAGTGGAACTCCGAGCTCCTACAATGAGCAGTTCTTC.

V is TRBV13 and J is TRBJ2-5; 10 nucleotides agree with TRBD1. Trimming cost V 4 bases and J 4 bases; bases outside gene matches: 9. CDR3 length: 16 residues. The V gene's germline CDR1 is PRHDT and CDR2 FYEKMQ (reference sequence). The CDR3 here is CASSSARQGAGETQYF. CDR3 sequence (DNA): TGTGCCAGCAGCTCAGCGCGACAGGGGGCCGGAGAGACCCAGTACTTC.

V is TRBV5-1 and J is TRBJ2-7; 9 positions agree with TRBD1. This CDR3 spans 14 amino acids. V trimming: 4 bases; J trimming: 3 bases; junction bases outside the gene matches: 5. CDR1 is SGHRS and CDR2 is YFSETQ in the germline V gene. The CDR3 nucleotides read TGCGCCAGCAGCGTCCGGGACAGGGACTACGAGCAGTACTTC. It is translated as CASSVRDRDYEQYF.

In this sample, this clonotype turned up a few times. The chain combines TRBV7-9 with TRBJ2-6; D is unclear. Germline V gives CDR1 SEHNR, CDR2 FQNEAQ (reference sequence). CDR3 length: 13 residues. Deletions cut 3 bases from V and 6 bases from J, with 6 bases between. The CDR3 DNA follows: TGTGCCAGCAGCTTTACATCGGCCAACGTCCTGACTTTC. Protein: CASSFTSANVLTF.

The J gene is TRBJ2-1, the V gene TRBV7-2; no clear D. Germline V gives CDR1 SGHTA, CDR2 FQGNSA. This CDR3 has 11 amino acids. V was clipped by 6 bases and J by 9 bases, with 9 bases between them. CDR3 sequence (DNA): TGTGCCAGCAGTACTTACGGTGAGCAGTTCTTC. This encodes CASSTYGEQFF.

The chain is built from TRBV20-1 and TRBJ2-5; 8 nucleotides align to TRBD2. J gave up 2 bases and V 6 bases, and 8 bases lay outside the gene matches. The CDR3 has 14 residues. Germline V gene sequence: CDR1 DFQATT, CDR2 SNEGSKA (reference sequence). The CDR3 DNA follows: TGCAGTGCCCCGCAGATAGCGGGGCAAGAGACCCAGTACTTC. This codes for CSAPQIAGQETQYF.

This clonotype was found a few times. The CDR3 DNA reads as TGCAGCGTTGCCCCACTTTACAGGGAAGGCTACACCTTC. Residues: CSVAPLYREGYTF. This rearrangement joins TRBV29-1 to TRBJ1-2; D may be TRBD1 (6 bases). Germline V gives CDR1 SQVTM, CDR2 ANQGSEA. This CDR3 has 13 residues. The ends were cut back, 4 bases at V and 8 bases at J, with 17 bases in the middle.

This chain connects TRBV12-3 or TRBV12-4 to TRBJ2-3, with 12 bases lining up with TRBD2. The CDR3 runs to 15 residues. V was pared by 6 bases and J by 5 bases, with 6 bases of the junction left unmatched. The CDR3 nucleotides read TGTGCCAGCAGCAGACTAGCGGGGGTTGGAGATACGCAGTATTTT. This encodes CASSRLAGVGDTQYF.

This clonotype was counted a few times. The CDR3, as DNA: TGCAGTGCTAGAGAGACAGATACGCAGTATTTT. This sequence encodes CSARETDTQYF. V gene TRBV20-1 combines with J gene TRBJ2-3; D gene uncertain. The germline gives CDR1 DFQATT, CDR2 SNEGSKA (reference sequence). Trimming removed 0 bases from V and 3 bases from J, with 1 base in between. CDR3 length: 11 residues.

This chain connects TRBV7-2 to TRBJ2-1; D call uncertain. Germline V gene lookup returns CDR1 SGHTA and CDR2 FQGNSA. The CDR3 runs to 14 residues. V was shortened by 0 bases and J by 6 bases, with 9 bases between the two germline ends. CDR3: CASSLASFGNEQFF. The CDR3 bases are TGTGCCAGCAGCTTAGCGTCATTCGGCAATGAGCAGTTCTTC.

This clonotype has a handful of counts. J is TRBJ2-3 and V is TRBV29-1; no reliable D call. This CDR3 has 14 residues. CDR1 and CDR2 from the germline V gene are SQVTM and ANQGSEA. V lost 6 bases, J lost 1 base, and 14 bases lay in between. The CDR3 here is CSVTARTGTDTQYF. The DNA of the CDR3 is TGCAGCGTCACCGCGAGGACGGGCACAGATACGCAGTATTTT.

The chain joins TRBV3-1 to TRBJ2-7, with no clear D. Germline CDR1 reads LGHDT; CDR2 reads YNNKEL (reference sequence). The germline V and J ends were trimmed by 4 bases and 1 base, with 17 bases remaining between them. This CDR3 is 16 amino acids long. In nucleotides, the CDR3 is TGTGCCAGCAGCCGGGTGCTCATGGGCAAATCCTACGAGCAGTACTTC. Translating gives CASSRVLMGKSYEQYF.

CDR3 in amino acids: CASSQQPSGQGAGGYTF. DNA for the CDR3: TGCGCCAGCAGCCAACAGCCCTCCGGACAGGGGGCGGGCGGCTACACCTTC. This chain links TRBV4-3 with TRBJ1-2; TRBD1 matches at 11 bases. The CDR3 extends over 17 amino acids. Germline V gives CDR1 LGHNA, CDR2 YSLEER. Unmatched junction bases numbered 13, after V lost 2 bases and J lost 8 bases.

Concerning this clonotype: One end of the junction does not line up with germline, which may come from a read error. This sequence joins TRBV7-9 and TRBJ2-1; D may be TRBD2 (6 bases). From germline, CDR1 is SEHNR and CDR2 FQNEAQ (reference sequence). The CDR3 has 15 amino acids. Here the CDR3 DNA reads TGTGCCGGCAGCTTAAGGAGGGCCGGGCGCAATGAGCAGTTCTTC. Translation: CAGSLRRAGRNEQFF.